These 8 T cell receptor beta chains share one sample of origin, sequenced in a study of blood T cell repertoires in COVID-19. Only in-frame clones appear in the TCRdb table, and some are missing; sequencing was by immunoSEQ multiplex PCR. The sample contains some 220,000 clones, 85% to 90% of which appear only once. The sample comprised PBMCs or T cells enriched from blood (not recorded which). The receptors originated from a woman between 45 and 65 years old in a cohort exposed to, infected with or recovered from COVID-19 (not recorded which).

The chain recombines TRBV10-3 with TRBJ1-1; no firm D call. The CDR3 is 12 residues long. Germline CDR1 ENHRY, CDR2 SYGVKD. Here the CDR3 reads CAASSVNTEAFF. CDR3 bases: TGTGCTGCGTCATCCGTGAACACTGAAGCTTTCTTT.

The rearrangement links TRBV6-5 to TRBJ1-2; TRBD1 matches 7 bases. V lost 6 bases, J lost 8 bases, and 6 bases stayed unmatched. The CDR3 length is 12 residues. Germline-derived CDR1 and CDR2 are MNHEY and SVGAGI. The CDR3 sequence is CASRPQGRGYTF. CDR3 DNA: TGTGCCAGCAGACCACAGGGGCGAGGCTACACCTTC.

The count of this clone is one. The rearrangement uses TRBV21-1 and TRBJ2-7; the table gives TRBD1 as D, unverified against the DNA. TRBV21-1 is classified as a pseudogene. The length of the CDR3 is 13 residues. In DNA, the CDR3 is TGTGCCAGCAGCAAAGAGCACAGGGACGAGCAGTACTTC. It codes for CASSKEHRDEQYF.

V usage is TRBV5-6 and J usage is TRBJ1-6; the D is unclear. The ends were cut back, 4 bases at V and 8 bases at J, with 16 bases in the middle. Germline V CDR1 and CDR2: SGHDT, YYEEEE. This CDR3 spans 15 amino acids. The CDR3 coding sequence is TGTGCCAGCAGCCCCACCCGGAGGGTTGATTCACCCCTCCACTTT. Translated, it gives CASSPTRRVDSPLHF.

The chain recombines TRBV6-1 with TRBJ2-3; 9 bases match TRBD2. J was trimmed by 2 bases and V by 2 bases; bases with no gene match: 5. Germline loops: CDR1 MNHNS, CDR2 SASEGT. This CDR3 has 16 amino acids. The CDR3 here is CASSERKRGDTDTQYF. CDR3 in DNA: TGTGCCAGCAGTGAAAGGAAGCGGGGGGACACAGATACGCAGTATTTT.

This sequence joins TRBV4-2 and TRBJ1-2, with 9 positions matching TRBD1. This CDR3 region has 17 residues. Looked up from germline, CDR1 is LGHNA and CDR2 is YNFKEQ. With 0 bases clipped from V and 1 base from J, the junction kept 6 bases outside the gene matches. In DNA form, the CDR3 reads TGTGCCAGCAGCCAAGACTCCGGGACAGGGCATAACTATGGCTACACCTTC. This translates into CASSQDSGTGHNYGYTF.

CDR3 sequence reads: CASSEVARGARGAIYF. The CDR3 DNA sequence: TGTGCCAGCAGTGAAGTAGCGCGAGGGGCGCGGGGTGCCATATATTTT. The chain has TRBV6-1 and TRBJ1-3, with TRBD1 as a possible D gene (5 bases). The CDR3 sequence is 16 residues long. Germline V gene lookup returns CDR1 MNHNS and CDR2 SASEGT. Trimming stripped 1 base from V and 11 bases from J, with 21 bases between.

The chain links TRBV11-2 to TRBJ1-5; possible D gene TRBD1, 5 bases. From germline, CDR1 is SGHAT and CDR2 FQNNGV. V lost 1 base and J lost 4, with 5 bases in between. This CDR3 has 13 residues. The chain's CDR3 is CASSLGQNQPQHF. Here the CDR3 DNA reads TGTGCCAGCAGCTTAGGACAGAATCAGCCCCAGCATTTT.